What follows are 23 T cell receptor beta chains derived from one specimen sequenced in a study of shared clonotypes between healthy human individuals. TCRdb keeps only in-frame clones here, not all; method: immunoSEQ multiplex PCR. The table shows 950,000 to 1,100,000 clones, with under 80% occurring only once. The sample taken for sequencing was memory CD4+ T cells sorted from blood. Indicated subset: CD45RA-negative fraction. These receptor sequences come from a man between 18 and 35 years old in good health.

J is TRBJ1-1 and V is TRBV20-1; the match to TRBD1 covers 7 bases. Unmatched junction bases numbered 4, after V lost 1 base and J lost 11 bases. CDR3 length equals 11 residues. CDR1 is DFQATT, CDR2 SNEGSKA, per germline (reference sequence). The CDR3 DNA follows: TGCAGTGCTAGAGCGGCAGGGGGTGCTTTCTTT. Translating it yields CSARAAGGAFF.

This chain uses TRBV5-5 with TRBJ2-7; 10 bases line up with TRBD1. There are 14 residues in the CDR3. Germline lookup yields CDR1 SGHKS and CDR2 YYEKEE (reference sequence). V trimming: 7 bases; J trimming: 4 bases; junction bases outside the gene matches: 8. The chain's CDR3 is CASHSWDRGYEQYF. CDR3 DNA: TGTGCCAGCCACTCTTGGGACAGGGGATACGAGCAGTACTTC.

The chain is built from TRBV27 and TRBJ2-1, with 11 bases matching TRBD2. The CDR3 runs 16 residues. The germline CDR1 and CDR2 sequences are MNHEY and SMNVEV (reference sequence). The J segment lost 7 bases and the V segment lost 3 bases, leaving 8 bases of the junction unmatched. DNA of the CDR3: TGTGCCAGCAGTTTCCTTCTAGCGGGGGGCTATAATGAGCAGTTCTTC. Protein product: CASSFLLAGGYNEQFF.

V and J are TRBV4-3 and TRBJ2-1; 7 nucleotides align to TRBD1. The CDR3 is 17 amino acids. Per germline, CDR1 LGHNA and CDR2 YSLEER. V shed 0 bases and J 3 bases; nucleotides not matched to a gene: 8. In nucleotides, the CDR3 is TGCGCCAGCAGCCAAGATCGAGGGGACAGAGGCTACAATGAGCAGTTCTTC. It encodes CASSQDRGDRGYNEQFF.

The chain joins TRBV7-3 to TRBJ2-3, with 8 bases that match TRBD2. The CDR3 sequence is 15 residues long. The V gene's germline CDR1 is SGHTA and CDR2 FQGTGA. V shed 4 bases and J 4 bases; nucleotides not matched to a gene: 7. CDR3 nucleotide sequence: TGTGCCAGCAGCTCGGCGGGGGGTGGCGCAGATACGCAGTATTTT. Protein product: CASSSAGGGADTQYF.

In its sample, this clone was seen a few times. The V call is TRBV5-1, the J call TRBJ1-6; TRBD1 matches 10 bases. Losses at the gene ends were 3 bases for V and 6 bases for J; bases not matched to a gene: 9. The V gene's germline CDR1 is SGHRS and CDR2 YFSETQ. The CDR3 covers 17 residues. The CDR3 DNA reads TGCGCCAGCAGCTCCGAAGACGGACAGGGGGGTAATTCACCCCTCCACTTT. Protein sequence: CASSSEDGQGGNSPLHF.

The chain links TRBV11-2 to TRBJ2-3; TRBD1 matches at 8 bases. Germline assignment: CDR1 SGHAT and CDR2 FQNNGV. V trimming: 5 bases; J trimming: 0 bases; junction bases outside the gene matches: 10. The CDR3 is 17 amino acids. The CDR3 loop is CASSRANRGTSTDTQYF. CDR3 nucleotides: TGTGCCAGCAGCCGAGCGAACAGGGGGACAAGCACAGATACGCAGTATTTT. Filled out from reference TRBV11-2 and TRBJ2-3, the complete variable domain reads EAGVAQSPRYKIIEKRQSVAFWCNPISGHATLYWYQQILGQGPKLLIQFQNNGVVDDSQLPKDRFSAERLKGVDSTLKIQPAKLEDSAVYLCASSRANRGTSTDTQYFGPGTRLTVL.

The chain links TRBV5-1 to TRBJ2-5; TRBD2 agrees at 12 bases. CDR1 is SGHRS, CDR2 YFSETQ, per germline. The junction had 13 bases not matched to a gene; V was cut back by 2 bases and J by 5 bases. The CDR3 sequence is 18 residues long. The CDR3 region has the DNA TGCGCCAGCAGCTTCGCGACTAGCGGGGGTACCTCCGGTGAGACCCAGTACTTC. It translates to CASSFATSGGTSGETQYF.

The chain recombines TRBV9 with TRBJ2-2; D remains unclear. Germline CDR1 SGDLS, CDR2 YYNGEE. The germline V and J ends were trimmed by 1 base and 1 base, with 5 bases remaining between them. This CDR3 is 14 amino acids long. The CDR3 bases are TGTGCCAGCAGCGTATTGATGAACACCGGGGAGCTGTTTTTT. Its translation: CASSVLMNTGELFF.

The chain joins TRBV9 to TRBJ2-5; 7 bases are shared with TRBD2. From germline, CDR1 is SGDLS and CDR2 YYNGEE. The CDR3 contains 14 residues. V dropped 3 bases and J dropped 0; count of bases not matched to a gene: 2. The CDR3: CASSGGGYQETQYF. In DNA form, the CDR3 reads TGTGCCAGCAGCGGGGGAGGGTACCAAGAGACCCAGTACTTC.

The chain is built from TRBV21-1 and TRBJ2-2. TRBV21-1 is given as a pseudogene. This CDR3 region has 16 residues. The CDR3: CASSKVPPANTGELFF. For the CDR3, the DNA is TGTGCCAGCAGCAAAGTTCCACCCGCGAACACCGGGGAGCTGTTTTTT.

The chain has TRBV6-1 and TRBJ2-5; D is uncertain. From germline, CDR1 is MNHNS and CDR2 SASEGT. This CDR3 has 13 residues. Trimming pared 5 bases from V and 4 bases from J, leaving 11 bases between. CDR3 in DNA: TGTGCCAGCAGTTTGAGTTGGCGAGAGACCCAGTACTTC. Translation gives CASSLSWRETQYF.

This chain joins TRBV7-2 and TRBJ1-1, with 9 bases matching TRBD1. The CDR3 is 17 amino acids. Germline V lookup: CDR1 SGHTA, CDR2 FQGNSA. V shed 0 bases, J shed 4 bases, and the junction held 9 bases outside the gene matches. The CDR3 sequence: CASSLARDRVVGTEAFF. The CDR3 nucleotides are TGTGCCAGCAGCTTAGCCCGGGACAGGGTGGTTGGCACTGAAGCTTTCTTT.

The V and J genes are TRBV29-1 and TRBJ2-5; 8 bases line up with TRBD2. The ends lost 4 bases at V and 5 bases at J; junction bases unmatched: 0. The CDR3 is 11 residues long. The V gene's germline CDR1 is SQVTM and CDR2 ANQGSEA. The DNA for the CDR3 is TGCAGCGTTGTAGCGGGGGAGACCCAGTACTTC. Its translation is CSVVAGETQYF.

This clone was counted at least ten times. The chain carries TRBV6-6 and TRBJ1-1; D is unresolved. CDR1 and CDR2 from the germline V gene are MNHNY and SVGAGI (reference sequence). Trimming removed 6 bases at V and 1 base at J, with 9 bases between. The CDR3 spans 13 residues. CDR3 nucleotide sequence: TGTGCCAGCAGAATGGACGGGAACACTGAAGCTTTCTTT. It codes for CASRMDGNTEAFF.

The chain recombines TRBV19 with TRBJ2-3; 10 positions match TRBD2. The length of the CDR3 is 14 residues. The V gene's germline CDR1 is LNHDA and CDR2 SQIVND (reference sequence). V lost 5 bases, J lost 4 bases, and 3 bases stayed unmatched. CDR3: CASSLAGEADTQYF. The CDR3 nucleotides are TGTGCCAGTAGTCTAGCGGGAGAAGCAGATACGCAGTATTTT.

This clone was observed many times. The chain recombines TRBV5-6 with TRBJ2-3; TRBD2 aligns across 9 bases. This CDR3 contains 18 residues. J gave up 5 bases and V 2 bases, and 15 bases lay outside the gene matches. Looked up from germline, CDR1 is SGHDT and CDR2 is YYEEEE. Here the CDR3 reads CASSLGSGGFGKVDTQYF. The CDR3 DNA reads as TGTGCCAGCAGCTTAGGCAGCGGGGGGTTCGGAAAAGTAGATACGCAGTATTTT.

This rearrangement joins TRBV7-6 to TRBJ2-5; a weak D match, TRBD2 (6 bases). The CDR3 has 13 amino acids. The germline V gene encodes CDR1 SGHVS and CDR2 FNYEAQ. The germline V and J ends were trimmed by 5 bases and 5 bases, with 12 bases remaining between them. CDR3 amino acids: CASSPGLRETQYF. DNA of the CDR3: TGTGCCAGCAGCCCGGGACTTAGGGAGACCCAGTACTTC. Drawing the rest from reference TRBV7-6 and TRBJ2-5, the complete variable domain is GAGVSQSPRYKVTKRGQDVALRCDPISGHVSLYWYRQALGQGPEFLTYFNYEAQQDKSGLPNDRFSAERPEGSISTLTIQRTEQRDSAMYRCASSPGLRETQYFGPGTRLLVL.

The chain is built from TRBV28 and TRBJ2-3; 9 nucleotides agree with TRBD2. V trimming: 6 bases; J trimming: 2 bases; junction bases outside the gene matches: 3. Germline V gene lookup returns CDR1 MDHEN and CDR2 SYDVKM. The CDR3 extends over 14 amino acids. The CDR3 nucleotides are TGTGCCAGCAGAATAGCGGGGGTCACAGATACGCAGTATTTT. Protein sequence: CASRIAGVTDTQYF.

This clone was found a few times. V usage is TRBV19 and J usage is TRBJ1-2, with D hard to call. The V gene lost 3 bases and the J gene lost 4 bases, with 12 bases spanning the gap. The CDR3 covers 14 residues. Germline values: CDR1 LNHDA, CDR2 SQIVND (reference sequence). This CDR3 reads CASSIPKSGYGYTF. The CDR3 coding sequence is TGTGCCAGTAGTATTCCCAAATCCGGCTATGGCTACACCTTC.

Notes on this clone: Other nucleotide sequences from this sample produce the same CDR3. The V call is TRBV5-1, the J call TRBJ1-1; D is unresolved. Germline V gene data show CDR1 as SGHRS and CDR2 as YFSETQ. Deletions cut 2 bases from V and 2 bases from J, with 10 bases between. The CDR3 totals 14 residues. CDR3 loop: CASSFRTGNTEAFF. In DNA form, the CDR3 reads TGCGCCAGCAGCTTTAGGACGGGTAACACTGAAGCTTTCTTT.

The chain couples TRBV2 to TRBJ2-1; 8 bases are a match to TRBD2. The CDR3 contains 14 residues. Unmatched junction bases numbered 12, after V lost 5 bases and J lost 12 bases. Germline-derived CDR1 and CDR2 are SNHLY and FYNNEI. CDR3 in amino acids: CASSLAGGPSGQFF. The DNA of the CDR3 is TGTGCCAGCAGTCTAGCGGGCGGGCCCTCCGGGCAGTTCTTC.

This clone was counted once. The rearrangement uses TRBV7-9 and TRBJ1-1; D is possibly TRBD1 (5 bases). The CDR3 totals 16 residues. V was shortened by 1 base and J by 5 bases, with 17 bases between the two germline ends. Germline lookup yields CDR1 SEHNR and CDR2 FQNEAQ (reference sequence). CDR3 DNA: TGTGCCAGCAGCTTAGGATATAGTGGGGGTAGTACTGAAGCTTTCTTT. Translation gives CASSLGYSGGSTEAFF.